This T cell receptor beta chain was profiled in a study of shared clonotypes between healthy human individuals. TCRdb keeps only in-frame clones here, not all; method: immunoSEQ multiplex PCR. The repertoire consists of 550,000 to 800,000 clones, with 90% occurring once and the leading ten covering approximately 35%. Per the germline V gene, CDR1 is MNHEY and CDR2 is SMNVEV (reference sequence). The ends were cut back, 6 bases at V and 3 bases at J, with 16 bases in the middle. The length of the CDR3 is 15 residues. This clone came up once. The chain carries TRBV27 and TRBJ2-3, with a possible D match to TRBD2 (5 bases). The sequenced material came from memory CD8+ T cells from PBMCs. Subset in this sample: CD45RO+ cells pooled with CCR7-negative TemRA cells. This receptor was taken from a young man in good health. Some clones in this sample may be carry-over from other donors' samples. CDR3 nucleotides: TGTGCCAGCAGCAGGAACTGGGGAGCTACAGATACGCAGTATTTT. Translated: CASSRNWGATDTQYF.